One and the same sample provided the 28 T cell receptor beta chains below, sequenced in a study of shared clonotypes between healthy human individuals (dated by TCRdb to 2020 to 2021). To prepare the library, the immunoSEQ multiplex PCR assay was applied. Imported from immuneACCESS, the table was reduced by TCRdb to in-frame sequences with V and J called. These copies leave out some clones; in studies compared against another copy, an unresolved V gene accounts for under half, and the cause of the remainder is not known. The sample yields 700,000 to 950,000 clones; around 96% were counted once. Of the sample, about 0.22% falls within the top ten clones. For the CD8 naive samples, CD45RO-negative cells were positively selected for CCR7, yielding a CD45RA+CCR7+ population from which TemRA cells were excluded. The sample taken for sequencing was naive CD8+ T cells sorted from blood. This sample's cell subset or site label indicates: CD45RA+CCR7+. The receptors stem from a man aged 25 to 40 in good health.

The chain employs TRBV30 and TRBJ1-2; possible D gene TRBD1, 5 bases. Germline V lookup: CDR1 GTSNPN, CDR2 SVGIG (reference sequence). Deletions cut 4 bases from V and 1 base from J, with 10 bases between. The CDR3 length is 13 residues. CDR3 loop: CAWKQEFNYGYTF. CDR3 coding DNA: TGTGCCTGGAAACAGGAATTTAACTATGGCTACACCTTC.

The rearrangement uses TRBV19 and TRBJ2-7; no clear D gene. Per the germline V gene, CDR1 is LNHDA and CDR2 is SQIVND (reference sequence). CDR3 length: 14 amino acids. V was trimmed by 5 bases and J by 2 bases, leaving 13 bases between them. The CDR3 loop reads CASSLRLLTYEQYF. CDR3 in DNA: TGTGCCAGTAGTCTGAGACTCCTAACCTACGAGCAGTACTTC.

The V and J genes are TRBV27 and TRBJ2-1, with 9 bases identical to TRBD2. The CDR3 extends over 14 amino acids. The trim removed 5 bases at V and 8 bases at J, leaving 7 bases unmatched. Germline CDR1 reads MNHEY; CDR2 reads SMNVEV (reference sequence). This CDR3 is CASSPWREGDEQFF. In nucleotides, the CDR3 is TGTGCCAGCAGTCCTTGGCGGGAGGGCGATGAGCAGTTCTTC.

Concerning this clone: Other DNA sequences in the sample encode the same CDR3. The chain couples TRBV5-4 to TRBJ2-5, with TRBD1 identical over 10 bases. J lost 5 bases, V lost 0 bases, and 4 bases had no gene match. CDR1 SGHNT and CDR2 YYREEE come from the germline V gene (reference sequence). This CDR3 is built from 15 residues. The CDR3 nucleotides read TGTGCCAGCAGCTTGGTGGACAGGGGGAGGGAGACCCAGTACTTC. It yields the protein CASSLVDRGRETQYF.

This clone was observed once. DNA of the CDR3: TGCGCCAGCAGTGAGATTCGCGGGACAGGAGTTGCCGGGGAGCTGTTTTTT. The encoded protein is CASSEIRGTGVAGELFF. This chain links TRBV10-2 with TRBJ2-2; TRBD1 aligns across 8 bases. The trim removed 2 bases at V and 6 bases at J, leaving 11 bases unmatched. This CDR3 contains 17 residues. Looked up from germline, CDR1 is WSHSY and CDR2 is SAAADI.

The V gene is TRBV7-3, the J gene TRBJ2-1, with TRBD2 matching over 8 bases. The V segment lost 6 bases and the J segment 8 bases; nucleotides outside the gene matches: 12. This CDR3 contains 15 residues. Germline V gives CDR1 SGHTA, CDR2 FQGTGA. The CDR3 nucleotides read TGTGCCAGCAGAGACGAGGCTAGCGGGCTCTATGAGCAGTTCTTC. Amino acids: CASRDEASGLYEQFF.

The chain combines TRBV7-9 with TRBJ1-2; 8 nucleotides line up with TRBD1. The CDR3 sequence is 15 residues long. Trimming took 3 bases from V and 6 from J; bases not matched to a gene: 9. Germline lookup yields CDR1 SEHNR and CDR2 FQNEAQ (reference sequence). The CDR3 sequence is CASSFKLGQGDGYTF. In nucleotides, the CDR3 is TGTGCCAGCAGCTTTAAACTAGGACAGGGTGATGGCTACACCTTC.

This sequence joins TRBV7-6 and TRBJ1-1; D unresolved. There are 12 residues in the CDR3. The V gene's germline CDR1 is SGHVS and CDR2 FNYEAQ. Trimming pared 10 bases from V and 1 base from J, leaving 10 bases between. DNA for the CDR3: TGTGCCACGAGGTCTAAGAACACTGAAGCTTTCTTT. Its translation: CATRSKNTEAFF.

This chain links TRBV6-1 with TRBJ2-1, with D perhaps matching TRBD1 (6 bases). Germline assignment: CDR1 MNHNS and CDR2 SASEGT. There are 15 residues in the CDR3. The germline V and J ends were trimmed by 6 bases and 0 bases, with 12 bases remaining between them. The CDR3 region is CASRTGQFSYNEQFF. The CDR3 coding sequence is TGTGCCAGCAGAACTGGACAGTTCTCCTACAATGAGCAGTTCTTC.

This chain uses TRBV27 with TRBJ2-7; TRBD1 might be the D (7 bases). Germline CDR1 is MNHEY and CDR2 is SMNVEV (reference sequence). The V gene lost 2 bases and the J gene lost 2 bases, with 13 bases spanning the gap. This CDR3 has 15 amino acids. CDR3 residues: CASSLGGTVPYEQYF. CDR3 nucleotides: TGTGCCAGCAGTTTAGGAGGGACAGTACCCTACGAGCAGTACTTC.

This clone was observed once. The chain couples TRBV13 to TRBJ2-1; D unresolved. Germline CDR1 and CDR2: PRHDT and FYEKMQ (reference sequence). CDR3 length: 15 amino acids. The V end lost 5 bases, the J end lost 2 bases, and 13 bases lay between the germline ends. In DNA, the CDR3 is TGTGCCAGCAGCACTCACTCGGACCCCTACAATGAGCAGTTCTTC. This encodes CASSTHSDPYNEQFF.

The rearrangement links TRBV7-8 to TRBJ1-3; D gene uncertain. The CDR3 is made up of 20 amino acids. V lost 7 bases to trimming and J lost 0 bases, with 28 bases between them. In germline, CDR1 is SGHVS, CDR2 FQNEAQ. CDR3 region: CASTLWLNQEISTSGNTIYF. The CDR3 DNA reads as TGTGCCAGCACCCTCTGGCTGAATCAGGAAATCTCTACCTCTGGAAACACCATATATTTT.

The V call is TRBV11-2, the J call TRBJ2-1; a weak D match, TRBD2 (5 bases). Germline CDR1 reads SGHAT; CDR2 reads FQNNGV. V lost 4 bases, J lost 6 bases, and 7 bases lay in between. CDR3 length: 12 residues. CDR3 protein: CASSSGLNEQFF. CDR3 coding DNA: TGTGCCAGCAGCTCAGGACTCAATGAGCAGTTCTTC. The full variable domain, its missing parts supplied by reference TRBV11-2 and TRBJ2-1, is EAGVAQSPRYKIIEKRQSVAFWCNPISGHATLYWYQQILGQGPKLLIQFQNNGVVDDSQLPKDRFSAERLKGVDSTLKIQPAKLEDSAVYLCASSSGLNEQFFGPGTRLTVL.

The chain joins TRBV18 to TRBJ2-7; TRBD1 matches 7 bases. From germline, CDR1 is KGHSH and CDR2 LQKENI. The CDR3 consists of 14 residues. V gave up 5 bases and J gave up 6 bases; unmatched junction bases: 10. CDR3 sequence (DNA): TGTGCCAGCTCATCAGGAGACAGGGTTTCCGAGCAGTACTTC. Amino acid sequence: CASSSGDRVSEQYF. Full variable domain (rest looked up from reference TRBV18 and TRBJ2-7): NAGVMQNPRHLVRRRGQEARLRCSPMKGHSHVYWYRQLPEEGLKFMVYLQKENIIDESGMPKERFSAEFPKEGPSILRIQQVVRGDSAAYFCASSSGDRVSEQYFGPGTRLTVT.

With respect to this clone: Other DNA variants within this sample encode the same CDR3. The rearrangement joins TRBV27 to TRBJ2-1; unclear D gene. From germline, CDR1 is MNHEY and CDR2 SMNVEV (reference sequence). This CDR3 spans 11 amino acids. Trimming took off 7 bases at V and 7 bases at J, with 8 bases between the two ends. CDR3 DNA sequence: TGTGCCAGCACCTCTGGGAATGAGCAGTTCTTC. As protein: CASTSGNEQFF.

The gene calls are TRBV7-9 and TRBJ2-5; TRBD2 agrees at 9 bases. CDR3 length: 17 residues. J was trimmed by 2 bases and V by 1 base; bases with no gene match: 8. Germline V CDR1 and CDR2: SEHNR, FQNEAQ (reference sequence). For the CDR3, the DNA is TGTGCCAGCAGCTTAGTGGGGACTAGCCTTCAACAAGAGACCCAGTACTTC. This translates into CASSLVGTSLQQETQYF.

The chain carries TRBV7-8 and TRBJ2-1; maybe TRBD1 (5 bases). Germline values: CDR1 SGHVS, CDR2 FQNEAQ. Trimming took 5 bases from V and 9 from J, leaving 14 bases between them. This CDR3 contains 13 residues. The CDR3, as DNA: TGTGCCAGCAGCCAAGGGGCTACGGTTGAGCAGTTCTTC. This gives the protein CASSQGATVEQFF.

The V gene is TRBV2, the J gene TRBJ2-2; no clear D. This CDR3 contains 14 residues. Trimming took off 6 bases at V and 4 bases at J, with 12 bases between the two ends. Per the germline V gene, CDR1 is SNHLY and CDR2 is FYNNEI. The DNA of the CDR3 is TGTGCCAGCAGAGGTGTTCCCTTCACCGGGGAGCTGTTTTTT. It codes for CASRGVPFTGELFF.

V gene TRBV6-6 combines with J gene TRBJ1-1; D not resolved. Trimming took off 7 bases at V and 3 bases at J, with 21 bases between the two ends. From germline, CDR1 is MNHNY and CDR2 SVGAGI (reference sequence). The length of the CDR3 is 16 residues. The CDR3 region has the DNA TGTGCCAGCACCCAACCCATCCCCCGAAGGGACACTGAAGCTTTCTTT. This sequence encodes CASTQPIPRRDTEAFF.

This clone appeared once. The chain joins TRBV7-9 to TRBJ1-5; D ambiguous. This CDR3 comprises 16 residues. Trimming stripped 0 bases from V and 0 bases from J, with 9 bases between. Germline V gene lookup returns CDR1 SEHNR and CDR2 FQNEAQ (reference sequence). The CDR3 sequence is CASSLAQAHSNQPQHF. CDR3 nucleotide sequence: TGTGCCAGCAGCTTAGCCCAGGCACATAGCAATCAGCCCCAGCATTTT.

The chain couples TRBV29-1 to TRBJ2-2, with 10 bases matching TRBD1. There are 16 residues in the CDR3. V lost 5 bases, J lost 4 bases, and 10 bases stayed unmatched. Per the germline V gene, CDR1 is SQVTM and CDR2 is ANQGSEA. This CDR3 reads CSVSGTGAPVTGELFF. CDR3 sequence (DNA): TGCAGCGTTTCAGGGACAGGGGCGCCCGTCACCGGGGAGCTGTTTTTT.

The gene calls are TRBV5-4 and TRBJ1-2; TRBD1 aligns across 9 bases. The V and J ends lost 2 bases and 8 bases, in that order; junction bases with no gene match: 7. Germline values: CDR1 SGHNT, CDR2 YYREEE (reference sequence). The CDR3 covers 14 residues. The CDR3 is CASSFPDRGRGYTF. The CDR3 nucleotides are TGTGCCAGCAGCTTCCCCGACAGGGGGAGGGGCTACACCTTC. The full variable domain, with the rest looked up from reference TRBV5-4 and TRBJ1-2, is ETGVTQSPTHLIKTRGQQVTLRCSSQSGHNTVSWYQQALGQGPQFIFQYYREEENGRGNFPPRFSGLQFPNYSSELNVNALELDDSALYLCASSFPDRGRGYTFGSGTRLTVV.

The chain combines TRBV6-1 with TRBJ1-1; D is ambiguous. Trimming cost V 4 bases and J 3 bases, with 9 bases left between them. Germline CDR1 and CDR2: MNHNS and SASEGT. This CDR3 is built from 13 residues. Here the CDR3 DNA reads TGTGCCAGCAGTGTTACAGCTTACACTGAAGCTTTCTTT. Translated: CASSVTAYTEAFF.

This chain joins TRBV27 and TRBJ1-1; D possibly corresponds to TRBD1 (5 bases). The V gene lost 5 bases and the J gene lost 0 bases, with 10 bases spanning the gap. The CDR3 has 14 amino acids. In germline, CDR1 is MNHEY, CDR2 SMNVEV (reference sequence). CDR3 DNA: TGTGCCAGCAGTCAGACAGCCATGAACACTGAAGCTTTCTTT. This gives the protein CASSQTAMNTEAFF.

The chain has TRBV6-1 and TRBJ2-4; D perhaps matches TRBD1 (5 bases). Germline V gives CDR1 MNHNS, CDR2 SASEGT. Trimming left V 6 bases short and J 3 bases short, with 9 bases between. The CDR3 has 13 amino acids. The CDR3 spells CASRDSVKNIQYF. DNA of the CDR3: TGTGCCAGCAGAGACAGTGTCAAAAACATTCAGTACTTC.

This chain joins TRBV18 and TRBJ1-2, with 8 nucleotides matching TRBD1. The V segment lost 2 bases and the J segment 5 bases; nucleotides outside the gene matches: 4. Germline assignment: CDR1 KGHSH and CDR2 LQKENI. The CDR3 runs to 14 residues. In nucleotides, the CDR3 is TGTGCCAGCTCACCAGCAGGGGGCAAGTATGGCTACACCTTC. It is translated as CASSPAGGKYGYTF. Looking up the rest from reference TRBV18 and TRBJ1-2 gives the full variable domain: NAGVMQNPRHLVRRRGQEARLRCSPMKGHSHVYWYRQLPEEGLKFMVYLQKENIIDESGMPKERFSAEFPKEGPSILRIQQVVRGDSAAYFCASSPAGGKYGYTFGSGTRLTVV.

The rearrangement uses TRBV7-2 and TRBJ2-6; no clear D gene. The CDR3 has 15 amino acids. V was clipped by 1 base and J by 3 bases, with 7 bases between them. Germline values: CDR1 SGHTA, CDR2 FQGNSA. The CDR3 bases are TGTGCCAGCAGCTTAGGACCGCTTGGGGCCAACGTCCTGACTTTC. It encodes CASSLGPLGANVLTF. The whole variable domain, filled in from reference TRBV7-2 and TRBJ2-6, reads GAGVSQSPSNKVTEKGKDVELRCDPISGHTALYWYRQSLGQGLEFLIYFQGNSAPDKSGLPSDRFSAERTGGSVSTLTIQRTQQEDSAVYLCASSLGPLGANVLTFGAGSRLTVL.

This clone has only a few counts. This CDR3 reads CASSGRTGANTEAFF. The CDR3 coding sequence is TGTGCCAGCAGCGGACGGACAGGGGCCAACACTGAAGCTTTCTTT. The chain recombines TRBV7-9 with TRBJ1-1; 9 bases fit TRBD1. The CDR3 spans 15 residues. Trimming took 5 bases from V and 2 from J; bases not matched to a gene: 6. Germline values: CDR1 SEHNR, CDR2 FQNEAQ (reference sequence).